The clone carrying this T cell receptor beta chain appeared a few times. The antigen is unknown. CDR3 length: 14 residues. V shed 7 bases, J shed 0 bases, and the junction held 6 bases outside the gene matches. The data are from a study of identical twins. Study results and limitations: Whereas memory repertoires showed no such difference, abundant cord blood beta clonotypes carried fewer insertions.

TCRdb used MiXCR to reprocess the 5' RACE reads, holding one entry per CDR3 protein. The sample holds approximately 210,000 distinct CDR3 sequences, 9.4% seen once. The receptor was isolated from a woman younger than 30 in good health. The sample was memory (CD45RO+) T cells sorted from blood. This sequence joins TRBV12-3 or TRBV12-4 and TRBJ2-7; 7 nucleotides align to TRBD1. The CDR3 here is CASTSNRGSYEQYF. The CDR3 DNA reads TGTGCCAGCACCTCAAACAGGGGCTCCTACGAGCAGTACTTC.